This entry lists 5 T cell receptor beta chains sequenced from one sample in a study of T cell repertoires in cytomegalovirus infection. The antigens these receptors bind are not known. TCRdb analysed the reads with MiXCR anew, one entry per CDR3 protein. Altogether about 340,000 distinct CDR3 sequences are present, roughly 29% being singletons, with the ten largest covering roughly 20%. Material: cultured PBMCs, obtained from culture after CMV antigen stimulation. Every receptor here comes from a human donor in good health (CMV status not recorded). Some clones in this sample may be carry-over from other donors' samples.

Note on this clonotype: Possible read error: a much larger clone is one base away. The J gene is TRBJ1-2, the V gene TRBV12-3 or TRBV12-4; no firm D call. The CDR3 extends over 11 amino acids. The CDR3, as DNA: TGTCCCAGCAGTAGCGACTATGGCTACACCTTC. Its protein product is CPSSSDYGYTF.

By sample share, this clonotype is medium-sized (0.01 to 0.1%). The chain combines TRBV7-2 with TRBJ1-1, with no clear D. Germline V gene sequence: CDR1 SGHTA, CDR2 FQGNSA. The CDR3 contains 13 residues. V was cut by 3 bases and J by 3 bases, with 8 bases left in between. DNA for the CDR3: TGTGCCAGCAGCTTCGACGGATACACTGAAGCTTTCTTT. This translates into CASSFDGYTEAFF.

The chain combines TRBV28 with TRBJ1-2; TRBD1 agrees at 7 bases. Germline values: CDR1 MDHEN, CDR2 SYDVKM. The CDR3 spans 14 residues. J was trimmed by 4 bases and V by 10 bases; bases with no gene match: 12. CDR3 sequence: CATLPSGGGYGYTF. The CDR3 DNA reads as TGTGCCACCCTGCCCTCAGGGGGAGGCTATGGCTACACCTTC.

The chain employs TRBV4-2 and TRBJ1-5, with D perhaps matching TRBD1 (5 bases). CDR3 length: 16 amino acids. Between the trimmed V and J ends, which lost 1 base and 0 bases, there was a span of 10 bases. Germline V gives CDR1 LGHNA, CDR2 YNFKEQ. CDR3 in amino acids: CASSQATAYSNQPQHF. CDR3 DNA: TGTGCCAGCAGCCAAGCGACAGCTTATAGCAATCAGCCCCAGCATTTT.

The table lists this clonotype with a few counts. The CDR3 DNA follows: TGTGCCAGCAGTCGTCCGACAGGGAAGGGCTACACCTTC. It encodes CASSRPTGKGYTF. This chain connects TRBV7-2 to TRBJ1-2; 7 bases align to TRBD1. The V gene's germline CDR1 is SGHTA and CDR2 FQGNSA. V lost 6 bases to trimming and J lost 8 bases; unmatched junction nucleotides: 9. CDR3 length: 13 amino acids.